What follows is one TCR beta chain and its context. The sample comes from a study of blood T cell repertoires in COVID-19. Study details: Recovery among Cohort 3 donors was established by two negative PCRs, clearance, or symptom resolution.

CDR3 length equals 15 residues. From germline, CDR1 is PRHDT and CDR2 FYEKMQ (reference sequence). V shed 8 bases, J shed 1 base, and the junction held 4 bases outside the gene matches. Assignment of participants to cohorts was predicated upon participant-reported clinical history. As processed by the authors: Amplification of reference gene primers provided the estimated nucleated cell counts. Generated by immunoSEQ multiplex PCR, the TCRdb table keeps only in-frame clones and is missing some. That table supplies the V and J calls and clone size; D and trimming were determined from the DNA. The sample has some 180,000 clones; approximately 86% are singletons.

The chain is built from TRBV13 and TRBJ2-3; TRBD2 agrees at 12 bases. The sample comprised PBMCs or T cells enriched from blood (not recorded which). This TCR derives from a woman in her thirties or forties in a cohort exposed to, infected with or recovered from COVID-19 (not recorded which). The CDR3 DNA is TGTGCCAGCTCCCGACTAGCGGGGGGCACAGATACGCAGTATTTT. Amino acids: CASSRLAGGTDTQYF. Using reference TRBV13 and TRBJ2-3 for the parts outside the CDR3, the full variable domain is AAGVIQSPRHLIKEKRETATLKCYPIPRHDTVYWYQQGPGQDPQFLISFYEKMQSDKGSIPDRFSAQQFSDYHSELNMSSLELGDSALYFCASSRLAGGTDTQYFGPGTRLTVL.